These 25 T cell receptor beta chains came from one sample sequenced in a study of neurological immune-mediated disorders. Via MiXCR, TCRdb re-called the 5' RACE reads, giving one row per CDR3 protein. This table has 70,000 or so distinct CDR3 sequences, 2.5% to 3.5% appearing once. The sequencing sample was made of PBMCs. The source of these receptors is a woman between 45 and 65 years old with multiple sclerosis.

There are a few counts of this clonotype. With a much larger clone just one base away, this may be a read error. The V call is TRBV5-1, the J call TRBJ2-5; D is possibly TRBD1 (5 bases). Germline CDR1 and CDR2: SGHRS and YFSETQ. The CDR3 runs 15 residues. CDR3 nucleotides: TGCGCCAGCAGCTCCTCTGTGGACAACCAAGAGAACCAGTACTTC. It encodes CASSSSVDNQENQYF. Full variable domain (remainder filled in from reference TRBV5-1 and TRBJ2-5): KAGVTQTPRYLIKTRGQQVTLSCSPISGHRSVSWYQQTPGQGLQFLFEYFSETQRNKGNFPGRFSGRQFSNSRSEMNVSTLELGDSALYLCASSSSVDNQENQYFGPGTRLLVL.

This clonotype was seen at least ten times. The chain is built from TRBV29-1 and TRBJ1-1; 8 positions match TRBD1. This CDR3 region has 13 residues. CDR1 and CDR2 (germline): SQVTM, ANQGSEA. With V trimmed by 8 bases and J by 6 bases, 11 bases remained unmatched. The DNA of the CDR3 is TGCAGCTCCCTACCCGGACAGGGCGCTGAAGCTTTCTTT. Translating gives CSSLPGQGAEAFF.

This clonotype has a handful of counts. The chain couples TRBV18 to TRBJ2-2; D might be TRBD2 (6 bases). In germline, CDR1 is KGHSH, CDR2 LQKENI. Trimming stripped 1 base from V and 4 bases from J, with 7 bases between. This CDR3 spans 14 amino acids. CDR3 protein: CASSPLGGTGELFF. The CDR3 DNA reads as TGTGCCAGCTCACCACTCGGGGGCACCGGGGAGCTGTTTTTT.

This clonotype appeared many times. This CDR3 reads CASSQDATQVWDTIYF. The DNA for the CDR3 is TGCGCCAGCAGCCAAGATGCTACGCAGGTATGGGACACCATATATTTT. This chain uses TRBV4-3 with TRBJ1-3; D is unresolved. Germline V gene sequence: CDR1 LGHNA, CDR2 YSLEER. The CDR3 covers 16 residues. V was trimmed by 0 bases and J by 8 bases, leaving 17 bases between them.

At least ten counts were recorded for this clonotype. The chain uses TRBV4-3 and TRBJ2-4, with 7 positions matching TRBD2. This CDR3 comprises 16 residues. In germline, CDR1 is LGHNA, CDR2 YSLEER. Germline trimming cut 5 bases from V and 0 bases from J; bases unmatched to any gene: 7. The chain's CDR3 is CASSYLAGVAKNIQYF. As DNA, the CDR3 is TGCGCCAGCAGCTATCTTGCGGGGGTAGCCAAAAACATTCAGTACTTC.

This clonotype was counted at least ten times. V is TRBV4-3 and J is TRBJ2-1, with D unresolved. V lost 0 bases to trimming and J lost 6 bases, with 12 bases between them. The germline V gene encodes CDR1 LGHNA and CDR2 YSLEER. The CDR3 sequence is 15 residues long. CDR3 in DNA: TGCGCCAGCAGCCAAGAGCGTCTGATGACCAATGAGCAGTTCTTC. Protein: CASSQERLMTNEQFF.

This clonotype was picked up many times. DNA of the CDR3: TGCGCCAGCAGCTTGATTTTAGGCGGGGAGCTGTTTTTT. Protein: CASSLILGGELFF. The chain links TRBV5-1 to TRBJ2-2, with unresolved D. The CDR3 contains 13 residues. Germline CDR1 is SGHRS and CDR2 is YFSETQ. With 1 base removed from V and 7 bases from J, the gap between germline ends came to 8 bases.

This clonotype came up many times. CDR3 loop: CSARVPSGVDTQYF. In DNA, the CDR3 is TGCAGTGCTAGAGTGCCTAGCGGGGTAGATACGCAGTATTTT. The V call is TRBV20-1, the J call TRBJ2-3; TRBD2 agrees at 9 bases. The CDR3 is made up of 14 amino acids. Germline CDR1 and CDR2: DFQATT and SNEGSKA (reference sequence). The V gene end was trimmed by 1 base and the J gene end by 5 bases; junction bases not matched to a gene: 4.

This clonotype occurred many times. The chain recombines TRBV20-1 with TRBJ1-5; a possible D gene is TRBD1 (5 bases). This CDR3 is 13 amino acids long. Deletions cut 3 bases from V and 6 bases from J, with 12 bases between. CDR1 DFQATT and CDR2 SNEGSKA come from the germline V gene (reference sequence). The DNA of the CDR3 is TGCAGTGCTAGCATCGGGGGACGTCAGCCCCAGCATTTT. Its protein is CSASIGGRQPQHF.

This clonotype was observed many times. This chain connects TRBV27 to TRBJ1-2; D may be TRBD1 (6 bases). With 6 bases removed from V and 1 base from J, the gap between germline ends came to 24 bases. There are 18 residues in the CDR3. From germline, CDR1 is MNHEY and CDR2 SMNVEV (reference sequence). Written as DNA, the CDR3 is TGTGCCAGCAGCCGTGGGACACCGACCACCCTGCTTAACTATGGCTACACCTTC. This translates into CASSRGTPTTLLNYGYTF.

This clonotype was picked up many times. The V call is TRBV5-1, the J call TRBJ1-1; D is unresolved. This CDR3 contains 13 residues. Trimming pared 4 bases from V and 2 bases from J, leaving 9 bases between. CDR1 and CDR2 (germline): SGHRS, YFSETQ. CDR3 region: CASSPVLNTEAFF. The CDR3 region has the DNA TGCGCCAGCAGCCCAGTTTTAAACACTGAAGCTTTCTTT.

The chain is built from TRBV7-2 and TRBJ2-2; D possibly matches TRBD1 or TRBD2 (5 bases each). V lost 6 bases to trimming and J lost 5 bases, with 16 bases between them. Per germline, CDR1 SGHTA and CDR2 FQGNSA. The length of the CDR3 is 15 residues. The CDR3 here is CASRPQGGGTGELFF. The CDR3 nucleotides are TGTGCCAGCAGACCCCAGGGTGGGGGAACCGGGGAGCTGTTTTTT.

This clonotype has ten or more counts. V and J are TRBV20-1 and TRBJ2-3; 9 bases are a match to TRBD2. The V gene's germline CDR1 is DFQATT and CDR2 SNEGSKA (reference sequence). The CDR3 is 16 amino acids. The ends lost 0 bases at V and 2 bases at J; junction bases unmatched: 6. CDR3 protein: CSAREAGLAITDTQYF. The CDR3 coding sequence is TGCAGTGCTAGAGAAGCGGGACTAGCAATCACAGATACGCAGTATTTT.

This clonotype was found many times. The chain carries TRBV29-1 and TRBJ2-1, with D unclear. The CDR3 has 13 amino acids. CDR1 is SQVTM, CDR2 ANQGSEA, per germline. Trimming stripped 4 bases from V and 2 bases from J, with 9 bases between. CDR3 bases: TGCAGCGTTGGAGGTTTAACCTACAATGAGCAGTTCTTC. This gives the protein CSVGGLTYNEQFF.

This clonotype was found many times. The chain is built from TRBV10-3 and TRBJ1-1; D possibly corresponds to TRBD1 (5 bases). Trimming cost V 10 bases and J 0 bases, with 15 bases left between them. Germline CDR1 and CDR2: ENHRY and SYGVKD. CDR3 length equals 14 residues. The chain's CDR3 is CATGTALMNTEAFF. In DNA, the CDR3 is TGTGCCACCGGGACGGCGTTAATGAACACTGAAGCTTTCTTT.

At least ten counts were recorded for this clonotype. The chain uses TRBV5-6 and TRBJ1-1, with a tentative D call TRBD1 (5 bases). Germline-derived CDR1 and CDR2 are SGHDT and YYEEEE. Trimming pared 4 bases from V and 11 bases from J, leaving 24 bases between. The length of the CDR3 is 15 residues. The CDR3: CASSARATDNTVAFF. The DNA of the CDR3 is TGTGCCAGCAGCGCCCGCGCGACAGACAATACGGTGGCTTTCTTT.

This clonotype was detected ten times or more. The chain joins TRBV20-1 to TRBJ1-2, with 8 bases matching TRBD1. Germline assignment: CDR1 DFQATT and CDR2 SNEGSKA (reference sequence). The CDR3 is made up of 14 amino acids. V lost 1 base and J lost 8; bases outside the gene matches: 9. CDR3 coding DNA: TGCAGTGCTAGAGCTAATGGACAGGGTGGCGGCTACACCTTC. This encodes CSARANGQGGGYTF.

This clonotype was counted many times. V gene TRBV27 combines with J gene TRBJ2-4; 8 positions match TRBD1. The CDR3 extends over 14 amino acids. Trimming cost V 5 bases and J 8 bases; bases outside gene matches: 8. CDR1 is MNHEY and CDR2 is SMNVEV in the germline V gene (reference sequence). CDR3 residues: CASSQGAAPHIQYF. Here the CDR3 DNA reads TGTGCCAGCAGTCAGGGGGCCGCCCCCCACATTCAGTACTTC.

The sample holds many counts of this clonotype. The gene calls are TRBV6-5 and TRBJ2-1; tentatively, D is TRBD1 (5 bases). Trimming pared 6 bases from V and 1 base from J, leaving 19 bases between. The CDR3 has 17 residues. In germline, CDR1 is MNHEY, CDR2 SVGAGI. For the CDR3, the DNA is TGTGCCAGCAGCTTTTCAGGCGGCCCAGGGTCCTACAATGAGCAGTTCTTC. Encoded protein: CASSFSGGPGSYNEQFF.

This clonotype was seen ten or more times. The chain employs TRBV20-1 and TRBJ2-5; D is possibly TRBD1 (6 bases). CDR1 DFQATT and CDR2 SNEGSKA come from the germline V gene (reference sequence). The V gene lost 1 base and the J gene lost 5 bases, with 14 bases spanning the gap. The CDR3 is 14 residues long. The CDR3 DNA reads as TGCAGTGCTAGAGTCATCCGGGACATTGAGACCCAGTACTTC. Translation: CSARVIRDIETQYF.

This clonotype was observed many times. The chain links TRBV6-2 or TRBV6-3 to TRBJ2-1, with a tentative D call TRBD1 (5 bases). Germline V gene sequence: CDR1 MNHEY, CDR2 SVGEGT. The V gene lost 7 bases and the J gene lost 4 bases, with 11 bases spanning the gap. CDR3 length equals 13 residues. The CDR3 DNA sequence: TGTGCCAGCAACAGGAAAGGGTACAATGAGCAGTTCTTC. Translation gives CASNRKGYNEQFF.

This chain links TRBV6-1 with TRBJ2-7, with D possibly matching TRBD1 (5 bases). The CDR3 has 13 residues. From germline, CDR1 is MNHNS and CDR2 SASEGT. V was shortened by 5 bases and J by 4 bases, with 12 bases between the two germline ends. CDR3 amino acids: CASSRHRFYEQYF. DNA of the CDR3: TGTGCCAGCAGTAGGCACAGGTTTTACGAGCAGTACTTC.

The sample holds many counts of this clonotype. The rearrangement uses TRBV4-2 and TRBJ2-1; 10 nucleotides line up with TRBD2. Germline V gene data show CDR1 as LGHNA and CDR2 as YNFKEQ. This CDR3 has 16 amino acids. Trimming removed 4 bases from V and 5 bases from J; junction bases left unmatched: 8. CDR3 sequence: CASSPLPAGGNNEQFF. The DNA of the CDR3 is TGTGCCAGCAGCCCTCTCCCAGCGGGGGGGAACAATGAGCAGTTCTTC.

This clonotype was found many times. This chain uses TRBV13 with TRBJ2-1; D is ambiguous. The CDR3 contains 12 residues. Trimming took 1 base from V and 11 from J, leaving 9 bases between them. The germline gives CDR1 PRHDT, CDR2 FYEKMQ (reference sequence). For the CDR3, the DNA is TGTGCCAGCAGCTTAGATTTGTATCAGCAGTTCTTC. Translation gives CASSLDLYQQFF.

In its sample, this clonotype was seen many times. The chain is built from TRBV20-1 and TRBJ1-2, with D tentatively TRBD1 (5 bases). The germline V and J ends were trimmed by 3 bases and 6 bases, with 11 bases remaining between them. The CDR3 covers 12 residues. Germline assignment: CDR1 DFQATT and CDR2 SNEGSKA (reference sequence). The DNA of the CDR3 is TGCAGTGCTAGTACCAGGGACCATGGCTACACCTTC. As protein: CSASTRDHGYTF.